Following are 31 T cell receptor beta chains from one sample sequenced in a study of radiotherapy plus CTLA-4 blockade in lung cancer. Generated by immunoSEQ multiplex PCR, the TCRdb table keeps only in-frame clones and is missing some. The sample lists 89,000 or so clones; around four fifths were seen once. The sequencing here drew on peripheral blood, taken from a patient treated with radiotherapy plus ipilimumab. The source is a human donor with non-small cell lung cancer who had a partial response to radiotherapy plus ipilimumab.

The chain employs TRBV29-1 and TRBJ1-3; D gene unclear. CDR3 length equals 12 residues. The germline V and J ends were trimmed by 2 bases and 4 bases, with 6 bases remaining between them. The V gene's germline CDR1 is SQVTM and CDR2 ANQGSEA. The CDR3 reads CSVEQQGNTIYF. The CDR3 DNA sequence: TGCAGCGTTGAACAACAAGGAAACACCATATATTTT.

This chain joins TRBV19 and TRBJ2-1; D might be TRBD1 (5 bases). CDR3 length: 15 amino acids. Germline CDR1 is LNHDA and CDR2 is SQIVND (reference sequence). V was pared by 5 bases and J by 6 bases, with 17 bases between. The CDR3 DNA follows: TGTGCCAGTAGTGGTTCTCAGGGTTTGGGCAATGAGCAGTTCTTC. Its translation is CASSGSQGLGNEQFF.

The CDR3 spells CASILGGGSNQPQHF. The DNA for the CDR3 is TGTGCCAGCATCTTGGGGGGGGGTTCCAATCAGCCCCAGCATTTT. This chain joins TRBV28 and TRBJ1-5; TRBD1 is a possible D gene (5 bases). Germline loops: CDR1 MDHEN, CDR2 SYDVKM. The CDR3 consists of 15 residues. V lost 7 bases, J lost 3 bases, and 16 bases lay in between.

This chain uses TRBV2 with TRBJ1-1; TRBD1 matches 8 bases. Germline CDR1 and CDR2: SNHLY and FYNNEI. V was clipped by 6 bases and J by 8 bases; unmatched bases: 8. The CDR3 is 13 amino acids. The CDR3 region is CASRELTGEEAFF. The CDR3 nucleotides are TGTGCCAGCAGGGAGTTGACAGGGGAGGAAGCTTTCTTT.

The chain has TRBV19 and TRBJ1-2; 7 bases match TRBD1. Losses at the gene ends were 2 bases for V and 4 bases for J; bases not matched to a gene: 13. Germline CDR1 LNHDA, CDR2 SQIVND (reference sequence). The CDR3 length is 17 residues. In nucleotides, the CDR3 is TGTGCCAGTAGTATACAGGGACAGTACCTCGATCGCTATGGCTACACCTTC. Amino acids: CASSIQGQYLDRYGYTF. The full variable domain, rest sourced from reference TRBV19 and TRBJ1-2, is DGGITQSPKYLFRKEGQNVTLSCEQNLNHDAMYWYRQDPGQGLRLIYYSQIVNDFQKGDIAEGYSVSREKKESFPLTVTSAQKNPTAFYLCASSIQGQYLDRYGYTFGSGTRLTVV.

The chain is built from TRBV28 and TRBJ1-3; perhaps TRBD1 as D (6 bases). Germline loops: CDR1 MDHEN, CDR2 SYDVKM. The CDR3 spans 14 residues. V lost 6 bases to trimming and J lost 5 bases, with 14 bases between them. CDR3 coding DNA: TGTGCCAGCAGCCCCTCGACAGGCAGAAACACCATATATTTT. Translated, it gives CASSPSTGRNTIYF.

The genes are TRBV18 and TRBJ1-1; 9 nucleotides agree with TRBD1. Germline CDR1 KGHSH, CDR2 LQKENI. The junction had 0 bases not matched to a gene; V was cut back by 3 bases and J by 1 base. This CDR3 spans 14 amino acids. The CDR3: CASSPDRGNTEAFF. The CDR3 DNA reads TGTGCCAGCTCACCGGACAGGGGGAACACTGAAGCTTTCTTT.

The chain combines TRBV5-4 with TRBJ2-7, with D possibly matching TRBD1 (6 bases). This CDR3 region has 13 residues. Germline-derived CDR1 and CDR2 are SGHNT and YYREEE (reference sequence). V gave up 3 bases and J gave up 5 bases, with 12 bases separating them. The CDR3 sequence is CASSSWTDNEQYF. CDR3 sequence (DNA): TGTGCCAGCAGCTCGTGGACAGACAACGAGCAGTACTTC.

The V call is TRBV7-3, the J call TRBJ2-3, with TRBD2 matching 9 bases. Germline loops: CDR1 SGHTA, CDR2 FQGTGA. This CDR3 comprises 14 residues. Trimming took 5 bases from V and 6 from J; bases not matched to a gene: 6. The CDR3 is CASSLSGSGDTQYF. The CDR3 DNA follows: TGTGCCAGCAGCCTTAGCGGGAGTGGGGATACGCAGTATTTT.

This clone was seen a single time. The chain is built from TRBV30 and TRBJ2-3; 11 bases are shared with TRBD1. Germline values: CDR1 GTSNPN, CDR2 SVGIG (reference sequence). With 7 bases clipped from V and 6 bases from J, the junction kept 18 bases outside the gene matches. This CDR3 is built from 17 residues. Here the CDR3 reads CASGQGGAGGPKDTQYF. As DNA, the CDR3 is TGTGCCTCGGGACAGGGGGGGGCGGGAGGGCCCAAGGATACGCAGTATTTT.

The chain uses TRBV27 and TRBJ2-7; tentative D call: TRBD2 (6 bases). The germline V gene has CDR1 MNHEY and CDR2 SMNVEV (reference sequence). CDR3 length: 14 residues. V lost 3 bases to trimming and J lost 6 bases, with 15 bases between them. The CDR3 nucleotides read TGTGCCAGCAGTTTGGGAGGTCTAGGGCGCGAGCAGTACTTC. This codes for CASSLGGLGREQYF.

The J gene is TRBJ2-6, the V gene TRBV19, with TRBD2 as a possible D gene (7 bases). The V end lost 2 bases, the J end lost 0 bases, and 17 bases lay between the germline ends. Germline V gene data show CDR1 as LNHDA and CDR2 as SQIVND (reference sequence). The CDR3 loop spans 19 amino acids. The CDR3 DNA reads TGTGCCAGTAGTATACCCAGGGGAGGGTTGCGCTCTGGGGCCAACGTCCTGACTTTC. Encoded protein: CASSIPRGGLRSGANVLTF.

This clone was found once. The rearrangement uses TRBV6-4 and TRBJ2-1; TRBD2 matches at 12 bases. Per germline, CDR1 MRHNA and CDR2 SNTAGT. V lost 5 bases, J lost 4 bases, and 3 bases stayed unmatched. The CDR3 runs to 15 residues. CDR3 bases: TGTGCCAGCAGTTCGGGACTAGCGGGTTACAATGAGCAGTTCTTC. Translating it yields CASSSGLAGYNEQFF.

The rearrangement joins TRBV6-1 to TRBJ1-4; D is unresolved. The germline V gene has CDR1 MNHNS and CDR2 SASEGT. V was cut by 2 bases and J by 8 bases, with 9 bases left in between. The CDR3 contains 13 residues. The CDR3 spells CASSEISSEKLFF. The CDR3 DNA reads as TGTGCCAGCAGTGAAATATCGTCGGAAAAACTGTTTTTT.

V is TRBV6-1 and J is TRBJ2-1; D is unclear. Per germline, CDR1 MNHNS and CDR2 SASEGT. With 3 bases removed from V and 8 bases from J, the gap between germline ends came to 5 bases. The CDR3 extends over 11 amino acids. CDR3 region: CASSDGDEQFF. The CDR3 nucleotides read TGTGCCAGCAGTGATGGAGATGAGCAGTTCTTC.

This chain joins TRBV10-3 and TRBJ1-5, with D tentatively TRBD1 (6 bases). This CDR3 has 15 amino acids. Trimming took off 0 bases at V and 4 bases at J, with 10 bases between the two ends. Germline loops: CDR1 ENHRY, CDR2 SYGVKD. The CDR3 loop reads CAISESWTENQPQHF. Written as DNA, the CDR3 is TGTGCCATCAGTGAGTCATGGACAGAGAATCAGCCCCAGCATTTT.

The J gene is TRBJ2-1, the V gene TRBV6-5; D might be TRBD2 (5 bases). Trimming shortened V by 2 bases and J by 8 bases, and 19 bases separated the two germline ends. Per germline, CDR1 MNHEY and CDR2 SVGAGI. The CDR3 sequence is 16 residues long. Written as DNA, the CDR3 is TGTGCCAGCAGTTACCGGATGAGGGAAACCGCGGATGAGCAGTTCTTC. It codes for CASSYRMRETADEQFF.

This clone was seen a single time. This chain uses TRBV11-2 with TRBJ2-7, with TRBD1 as a possible D gene (8 bases). This CDR3 is 15 amino acids long. Germline values: CDR1 SGHAT, CDR2 FQNNGV. Trimming shortened V by 1 base and J by 2 bases, and 12 bases separated the two germline ends. CDR3 nucleotide sequence: TGTGCCAGCAGCTTAGGGACAGGGACTACCTACGAGCAGTACTTC. It yields the protein CASSLGTGTTYEQYF.

This clone came up once. The chain is built from TRBV4-2 and TRBJ1-4, with no clear D. The germline V and J ends were trimmed by 0 bases and 8 bases, with 13 bases remaining between them. Germline V gene data show CDR1 as LGHNA and CDR2 as YNFKEQ. The CDR3 is made up of 15 amino acids. CDR3 in DNA: TGTGCCAGCAGCCAAGAGGAGAGGAAATCAGAAAAACTGTTTTTT. Translation gives CASSQEERKSEKLFF.

The rearrangement uses TRBV15 and TRBJ2-7; 8 bases map to TRBD2. The length of the CDR3 is 15 residues. Germline trimming cut 1 base from V and 1 base from J; bases unmatched to any gene: 3. Germline values: CDR1 LNHNV, CDR2 YYDKDF (reference sequence). DNA for the CDR3: TGTGCCACCAGCAGAGGCCGCGGGAGGTCCTACGAGCAGTACTTC. Its translation: CATSRGRGRSYEQYF. The complete variable domain, with remaining parts taken from reference TRBV15 and TRBJ2-7, reads DAMVIQNPRYQVTQFGKPVTLSCSQTLNHNVMYWYQQKSSQAPKLLFHYYDKDFNNEADTPDNFQSRRPNTSFCFLDIRSPGLGDTAMYLCATSRGRGRSYEQYFGPGTRLTVT.

V gene TRBV21-1 combines with J gene TRBJ2-5; the DNA was not used to check the table's D call, TRBD2. Gene TRBJ2-7 matches the end of the DNA better, so the J call may be wrong. TRBV21-1 is flagged as a pseudogene. The CDR3 is 15 amino acids. The CDR3 protein is CASNAILAGIHEQYF. For the CDR3, the DNA is TGTGCCAGCAACGCGATTCTAGCGGGGATCCACGAGCAGTACTTC.

The genes are TRBV7-2 and TRBJ1-4; a weak D match, TRBD1 (5 bases). V lost 5 bases and J 6 bases, leaving 10 bases between the germline ends. Germline V CDR1 and CDR2: SGHTA, FQGNSA. The CDR3 spans 13 residues. As DNA, the CDR3 is TGTGCCAGCAGCCTGGGGCCCGATGAAAAACTGTTTTTT. It is translated as CASSLGPDEKLFF.

This chain connects TRBV27 to TRBJ2-5; 10 positions agree with TRBD2. J gave up 6 bases and V 5 bases, and 12 bases lay outside the gene matches. The germline V gene encodes CDR1 MNHEY and CDR2 SMNVEV (reference sequence). This CDR3 is built from 16 residues. The DNA of the CDR3 is TGTGCCAGCAGTGCCCCACGAGCGGGAGGGCAGCAGACCCAGTACTTC. Translated: CASSAPRAGGQQTQYF.

The chain uses TRBV18 and TRBJ2-1; TRBD1 aligns across 8 bases. The CDR3 length is 12 residues. After removal of 5 bases from V and 10 bases from J, the junction contained 4 bases not matched to a gene. Germline-derived CDR1 and CDR2 are KGHSH and LQKENI. Here the CDR3 reads CASSGQGGEQFF. CDR3 in DNA: TGTGCCAGCTCAGGACAGGGTGGGGAGCAGTTCTTC.

This chain joins TRBV5-4 and TRBJ1-5, with 12 bases lining up with TRBD1. V shed 2 bases and J 7 bases; nucleotides not matched to a gene: 7. This CDR3 contains 16 residues. Germline CDR1 and CDR2: SGHNT and YYREEE (reference sequence). This chain's CDR3 is CASSFTGQGASQPQHF. The CDR3 DNA sequence: TGTGCCAGCAGCTTTACGGGACAGGGGGCCAGCCAGCCCCAGCATTTT.

The rearrangement joins TRBV18 to TRBJ2-5, with a possible D match to TRBD1 (6 bases). Germline assignment: CDR1 KGHSH and CDR2 LQKENI. This CDR3 spans 15 amino acids. The V gene lost 6 bases and the J gene lost 0 bases, with 14 bases spanning the gap. This CDR3 is CASSGLGAYQETQYF. The CDR3 DNA follows: TGTGCCAGCTCGGGTTTGGGGGCCTACCAAGAGACCCAGTACTTC.

There are a few counts of this clone. The chain carries TRBV6-1 and TRBJ1-5, with 7 bases fitting TRBD1. V lost 5 bases and J lost 4; bases outside the gene matches: 5. Looked up from germline, CDR1 is MNHNS and CDR2 is SASEGT. The CDR3 length is 14 residues. CDR3 sequence (DNA): TGTGCCAGCAGTAGGGACAGCGTAAATCAGCCCCAGCATTTT. Encoded protein: CASSRDSVNQPQHF.

The chain combines TRBV5-4 with TRBJ2-3; perhaps TRBD2 as D (6 bases). This CDR3 comprises 15 residues. Trimming removed 3 bases from V and 4 bases from J, with 15 bases in between. Germline V gives CDR1 SGHNT, CDR2 YYREEE (reference sequence). CDR3 in DNA: TGTGCCAGCAGCTCGGGGACTCCAGTGGCAGATACGCAGTATTTT. It yields the protein CASSSGTPVADTQYF.

This clone has only one observation. The V and J genes are TRBV5-1 and TRBJ1-1; D might be TRBD1 (6 bases). The V end was cut by 1 base, the J end by 1 base, with 8 bases between. The length of the CDR3 is 14 residues. Per the germline V gene, CDR1 is SGHRS and CDR2 is YFSETQ. The CDR3 region is CASSLQGTNTEAFF. The CDR3 region has the DNA TGCGCCAGCAGCTTGCAGGGGACGAACACTGAAGCTTTCTTT.

This chain connects TRBV10-1 to TRBJ2-1; D not resolved. The CDR3 is made up of 16 amino acids. Germline-derived CDR1 and CDR2 are WNHNN and SYGVQD (reference sequence). V dropped 0 bases and J dropped 2 bases, with 11 bases sitting between them. The CDR3 loop reads CASSESWHEAYNEQFF. The CDR3 DNA sequence: TGCGCCAGCAGTGAGTCTTGGCACGAGGCCTACAATGAGCAGTTCTTC.

The chain is built from TRBV28 and TRBJ1-2; D is possibly TRBD1 (6 bases). V was trimmed by 5 bases and J by 8 bases, leaving 15 bases between them. Germline-derived CDR1 and CDR2 are MDHEN and SYDVKM. The CDR3 covers 13 residues. CDR3 protein: CASSPPDRRGYTF. DNA for the CDR3: TGTGCCAGCAGTCCCCCGGACAGAAGGGGCTACACCTTC.